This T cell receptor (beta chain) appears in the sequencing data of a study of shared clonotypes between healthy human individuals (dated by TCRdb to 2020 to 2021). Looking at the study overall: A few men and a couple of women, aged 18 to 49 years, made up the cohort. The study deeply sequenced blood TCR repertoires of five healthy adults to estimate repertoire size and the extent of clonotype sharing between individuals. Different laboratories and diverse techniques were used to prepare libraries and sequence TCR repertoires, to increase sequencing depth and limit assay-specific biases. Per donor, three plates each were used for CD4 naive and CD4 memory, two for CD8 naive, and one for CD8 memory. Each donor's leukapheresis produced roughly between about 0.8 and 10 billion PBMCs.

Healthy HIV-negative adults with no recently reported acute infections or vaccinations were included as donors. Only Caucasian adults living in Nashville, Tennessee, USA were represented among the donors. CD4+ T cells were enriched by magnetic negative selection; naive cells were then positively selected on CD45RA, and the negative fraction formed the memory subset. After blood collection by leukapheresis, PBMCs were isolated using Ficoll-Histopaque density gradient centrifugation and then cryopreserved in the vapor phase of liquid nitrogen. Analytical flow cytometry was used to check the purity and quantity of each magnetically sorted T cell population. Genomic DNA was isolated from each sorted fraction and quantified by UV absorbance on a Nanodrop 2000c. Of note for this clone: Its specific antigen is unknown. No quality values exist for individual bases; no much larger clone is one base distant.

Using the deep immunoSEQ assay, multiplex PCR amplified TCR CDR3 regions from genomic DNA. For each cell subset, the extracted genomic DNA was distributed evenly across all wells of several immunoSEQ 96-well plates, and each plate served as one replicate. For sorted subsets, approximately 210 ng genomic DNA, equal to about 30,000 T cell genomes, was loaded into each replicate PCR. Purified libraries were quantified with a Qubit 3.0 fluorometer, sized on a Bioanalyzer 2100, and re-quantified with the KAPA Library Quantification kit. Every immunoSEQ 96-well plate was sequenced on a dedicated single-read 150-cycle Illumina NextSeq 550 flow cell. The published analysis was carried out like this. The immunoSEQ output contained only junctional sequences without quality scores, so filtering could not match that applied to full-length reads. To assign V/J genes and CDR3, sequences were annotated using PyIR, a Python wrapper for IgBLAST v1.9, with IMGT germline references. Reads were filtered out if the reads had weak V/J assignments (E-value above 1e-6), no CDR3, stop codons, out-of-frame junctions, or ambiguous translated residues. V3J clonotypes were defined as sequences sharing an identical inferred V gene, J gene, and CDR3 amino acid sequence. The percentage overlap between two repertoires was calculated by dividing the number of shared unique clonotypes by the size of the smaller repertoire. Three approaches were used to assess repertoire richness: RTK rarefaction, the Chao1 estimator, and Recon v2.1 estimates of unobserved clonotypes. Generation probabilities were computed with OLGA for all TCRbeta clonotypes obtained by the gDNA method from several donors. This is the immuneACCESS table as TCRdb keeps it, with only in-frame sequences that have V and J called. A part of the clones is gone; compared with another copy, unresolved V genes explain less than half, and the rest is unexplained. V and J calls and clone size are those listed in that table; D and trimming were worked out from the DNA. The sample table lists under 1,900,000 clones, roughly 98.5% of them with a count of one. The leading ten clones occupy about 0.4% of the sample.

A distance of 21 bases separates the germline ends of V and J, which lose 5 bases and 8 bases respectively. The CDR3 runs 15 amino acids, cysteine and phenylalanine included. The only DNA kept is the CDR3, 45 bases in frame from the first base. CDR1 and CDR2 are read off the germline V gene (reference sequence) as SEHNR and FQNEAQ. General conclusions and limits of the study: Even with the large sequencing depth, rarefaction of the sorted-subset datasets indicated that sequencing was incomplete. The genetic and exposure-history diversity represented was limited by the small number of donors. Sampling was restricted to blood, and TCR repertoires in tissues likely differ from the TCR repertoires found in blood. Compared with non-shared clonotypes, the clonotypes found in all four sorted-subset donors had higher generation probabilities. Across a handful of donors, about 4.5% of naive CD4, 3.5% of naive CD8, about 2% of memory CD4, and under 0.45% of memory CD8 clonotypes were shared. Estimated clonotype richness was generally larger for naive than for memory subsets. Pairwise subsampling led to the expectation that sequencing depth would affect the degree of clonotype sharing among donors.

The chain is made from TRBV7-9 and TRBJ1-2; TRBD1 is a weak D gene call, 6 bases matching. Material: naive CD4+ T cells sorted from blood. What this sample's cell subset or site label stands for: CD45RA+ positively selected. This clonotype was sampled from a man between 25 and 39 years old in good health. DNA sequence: TGTGCCAGCAGCGTAGACAGGACCCCTCTGAGAGGCTACACCTTC. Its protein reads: CASSVDRTPLRGYTF.